This T cell receptor (beta chain) stems from a study of post-analysis software for immune sequencing data (dated by TCRdb to the mid-2010s). Regarding the complete study: The recorded disease courses included relapsing-remitting, secondary progressive and progressive-relapsing multiple sclerosis, and some patients had no subtype annotation. The patient repertoires were compared against approximately eleven previously published healthy control repertoires obtained from donors aged roughly 6 to 28 years. A subset of samples was prepared in parallel using single-end sample barcoding, then pooled and co-amplified after Illumina adapter ligation. The investigation overall reported the following: Four to six TRBV segments, including TRBV5-6, TRBV5-1 and TRBV20-1, were significantly more frequent in patients than controls. Significantly lower normalized Chao1 diversity was found in multiple sclerosis patients than in controls, suggesting substantial peripheral T-cell clonal expansion. Direct clustering with F measure showed strong co-clustering of samples prepared in the same batch, prompting a batch-effect correction. The control group was slightly older than the multiple sclerosis patient group.

The CDR3 holds 14 amino acids from the cysteine to the phenylalanine. The retained sequence is limited to the CDR3, 42 bases, with the frame set at the first base. A distance of 10 bases separates the germline ends of V and J, which lose 5 bases and 5 bases respectively. On this clonotype: What antigen it recognizes has not been identified. There are no base qualities to consult, and no much larger clone falls within one base.

Libraries came from PCR. The instrument given in TCRdb is Illumina HiSeq 2500. Unique molecular identifiers were incorporated into TCR beta cDNA libraries to reduce PCR and sequencing biases. Approximately 500,000 cDNA molecules were obtained per 1 to 10 million input T cells, so each molecule approximated one T cell. The same protocol used for the earlier healthy control dataset was applied to prepare and sequence the patient libraries. Within a given batch, samples were prepared together, multiplexed and sequenced on the same HiSeq lane. The source study handled its data this way. MIGEC was used to process the raw barcoded reads, and molecular identifier groups with only a single read were discarded before consensus assembly and CDR3 extraction. VDJtools was used for post-analysis of the clonotype tables, with diversity normalized by down-sampling every dataset to the smallest sample size. Repertoire overlap clustering matched CDR3 amino acid but not nucleotide sequences to correct batch-related cross-sample contamination. TCRdb reprocessed the public reads (quality trimming at Q25 with fastp, clone calling with MiXCR) and kept in-frame beta chains. All rows with the same CDR3 protein become a single entry with the most common DNA and genes. Here the V and J calls rest on TCRdb's processing, not on the authors' analysis. For this sample the table gives 150,000 to 200,000 distinct CDR3 sequences, of which approximately 28% were detected only once. Of the sample, around 1.5% is held by the ten largest clones.

To demonstrate the VDJtools post-analysis software, TCR beta repertoires were profiled from the peripheral blood of about 13 young patients with multiple sclerosis. The multiple sclerosis patients were children and adolescents between roughly 6 and 17 years of age. The receptor was isolated from a girl aged 10 to 17 with multiple sclerosis. The sequencing sample was made of blood. The rearranged segments are TRBV12-3 or TRBV12-4 and TRBJ2-6, with the D gene call left open. This receptor has the CDR3 CASSPLLWANVLTF. The DNA reads as follows: TGTGCCAGCAGTCCCCTTTTGTGGGCCAACGTCCTGACTTTC.